Shown below are 3 T cell receptor beta chains from a single sample sequenced in a study of blood T cells in healthy people across ages. Using a J-beta primer mix together with a sample-barcoded 5' primer, a second PCR was run for about 7 to 12 cycles. TCRdb re-called the 5' RACE reads with MiXCR, one entry per CDR3 protein. Among approximately 730,000 distinct CDR3 sequences listed, roughly 43% were seen once. The sequencing sample was made of blood. Receptors originate from a woman in her sixties or seventies in good health.

This clonotype was counted at least ten times. The J gene is TRBJ2-1, the V gene TRBV12-3 or TRBV12-4; TRBD2 aligns across 11 bases. Germline trimming cut 6 bases from V and 0 bases from J; bases unmatched to any gene: 4. The CDR3 consists of 16 residues. The chain's CDR3 is CASSPTSGSSYNEQFF. As DNA, the CDR3 is TGTGCCAGCAGCCCAACTAGCGGGAGCTCCTACAATGAGCAGTTCTTC.

This chain uses TRBV3-1 with TRBJ2-7; D may match TRBD1 or TRBD2 (5 bases each). The CDR3 spans 11 residues. In germline, CDR1 is LGHDT, CDR2 YNNKEL (reference sequence). Trimming removed 8 bases at V and 3 bases at J, with 8 bases between. CDR3 sequence reads: CASRDDYEQYF. The CDR3 DNA follows: TGTGCCAGCCGGGACGACTACGAGCAGTACTTC.

This chain uses TRBV7-2 with TRBJ1-5, with 7 nucleotides matching TRBD1. Germline trimming cut 2 bases from V and 7 bases from J; bases unmatched to any gene: 11. The CDR3 has 16 residues. Germline V gene lookup returns CDR1 SGHTA and CDR2 FQGNSA. CDR3 protein: CASSLSSTGVGQPQHF. The CDR3 region has the DNA TGTGCCAGCAGCTTAAGTTCTACAGGGGTTGGGCAGCCCCAGCATTTT.